This entry lists 2 T cell receptor beta chains sequenced from one sample in a study of shared clonotypes between healthy human individuals (dated by TCRdb to the early 2020s). The library was prepared using the immunoSEQ multiplex PCR assay. Imported from immuneACCESS, the table was reduced by TCRdb to in-frame sequences with V and J called. These copies leave out some clones; in studies compared against another copy, an unresolved V gene accounts for under half, and the cause of the remainder is not known. Recorded for this sample are about 580,000 clones; 95% to 98% of them occurred a single time. 0.3% of the sample comes from the top ten. CD8 naive samples were CD45RO-negative cells positively selected for CCR7, giving a CD45RA+CCR7+ population that excluded TemRA cells. Sequencing was done on a sample of naive CD8+ T cells sorted from blood. The cell subset or site label here, explained by the study, means: CD45RA+CCR7+. Receptors originate from a man aged 25-45 years in good health.

The J gene is TRBJ2-7, the V gene TRBV25-1; D is ambiguous. Germline V gives CDR1 MGHDK, CDR2 SYGVNS. The ends were cut back, 1 base at V and 3 bases at J, with 7 bases in the middle. The CDR3 runs 13 residues. The CDR3 bases are TGTGCCAGCAGTGAATCGAACGGCTACGAGCAGTACTTC. Translated, it gives CASSESNGYEQYF.

This chain uses TRBV29-1 with TRBJ1-3; perhaps TRBD1 as D (6 bases). The germline V gene encodes CDR1 SQVTM and CDR2 ANQGSEA. The V gene lost 5 bases and the J gene lost 2 bases, with 13 bases spanning the gap. This CDR3 has 14 residues. The CDR3 nucleotides are TGCAGCGTTTCTGAGGGGGAAACTGGAAACACCATATATTTT. Translation gives CSVSEGETGNTIYF.